This TCR beta chain was found in a study of blood T cell repertoires in COVID-19. The count of this clone is one. V was clipped by 1 base and J by 6 bases; unmatched bases: 5. The CDR3 runs 15 residues. Germline CDR1 reads KGHSH; CDR2 reads LQKENI. Methods used by the authors: Amplification with reference gene primers provided the estimates of nucleated cell counts. Sequencing used immunoSEQ multiplex PCR; TCRdb keeps in-frame clones, though not all of them. The V and J calls and the clone size are those of that table, but D and trimming were determined from the DNA. The sample comprises approximately 250,000 clones, roughly 86% of which are singletons, and under 5% rests with the top ten.

The receptor comes from a man aged 45-65 years with acute or convalescent COVID-19. The rearrangement links TRBV18 to TRBJ1-2; 10 bases are shared with TRBD1. Material: peripheral blood. CDR3 coding DNA: TGTGCCAGCTCACCACTAGAAGGGACAGGGGATGGCTACACCTTC. Translated: CASSPLEGTGDGYTF.